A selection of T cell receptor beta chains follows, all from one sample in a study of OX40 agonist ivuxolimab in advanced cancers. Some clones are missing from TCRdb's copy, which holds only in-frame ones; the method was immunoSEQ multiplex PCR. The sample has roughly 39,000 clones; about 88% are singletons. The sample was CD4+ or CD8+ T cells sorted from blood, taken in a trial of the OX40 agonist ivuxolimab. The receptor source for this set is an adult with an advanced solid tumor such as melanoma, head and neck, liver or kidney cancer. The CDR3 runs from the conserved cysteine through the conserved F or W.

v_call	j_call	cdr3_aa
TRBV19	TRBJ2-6	CASSPREWRAGANVLTF
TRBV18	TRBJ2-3	CASSPGRRSHADTQYF
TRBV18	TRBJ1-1	CASSPRGNTEAFF
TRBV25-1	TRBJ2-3	CASSTPLSGRSGTDTQYF
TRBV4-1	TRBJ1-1	CASSQVGQPNTEAFF
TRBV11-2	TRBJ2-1	CASSPGLSSYNEQFF
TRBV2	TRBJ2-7	CASSERGLTMYEQYF
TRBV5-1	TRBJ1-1	CASSFRPGTNTEAFF
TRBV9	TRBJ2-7	CASSSGYEQYF
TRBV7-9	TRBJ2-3	CASSFGPGLGGDTQYF
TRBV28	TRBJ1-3	CASRNTGSGNTIYF
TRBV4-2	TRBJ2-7	CASSLRGDYEQYF
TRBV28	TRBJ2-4	CASSPRGASGIAKNIQYF
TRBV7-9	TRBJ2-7	CASSTTSSYEQYF
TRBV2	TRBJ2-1	CASSEGLAGEYNEQFF
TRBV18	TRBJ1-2	CASSPAGTGHGYTF
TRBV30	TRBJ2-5	CAWSSMGGETQYF
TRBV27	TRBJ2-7	CASSLSLTGWPYEQYF
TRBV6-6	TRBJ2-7	CASSRTGSYEQYF
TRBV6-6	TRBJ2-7	CASSGTGPKLYEQYF
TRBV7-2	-	CASSSTSSYEQYF
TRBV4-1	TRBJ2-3	CASSQDGAGGDTQYF
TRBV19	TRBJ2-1	CASSIYAKASYNEQFF
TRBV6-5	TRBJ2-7	CASTWDRSYEQYF
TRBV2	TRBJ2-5	CASSEIGPSPQETQYF
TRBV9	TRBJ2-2	CASSAVTGVGDTGELFF
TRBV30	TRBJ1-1	CAWNRADTEAFF
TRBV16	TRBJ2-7	CASSQVRESGEQYF
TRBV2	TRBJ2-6	CASTGLDRGANVLTF
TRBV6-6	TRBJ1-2	CASRLRPGWGYTF
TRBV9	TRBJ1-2	CASSVDRAPYGYTF
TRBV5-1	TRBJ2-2	CASSSGQGHAGELFF
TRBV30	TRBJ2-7	CAWSKGSSYEQYF
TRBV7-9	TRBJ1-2	CASSYQWGSSHGYTF
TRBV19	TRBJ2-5	CASSISGRETQYF